What follows describes a single T cell receptor beta chain. The antigen remains unidentified. The data are from a study of CD8 T cells in ankylosing spondylitis. CDR1 is KGHSH and CDR2 is LQKENI in the germline V gene. The CDR3 totals 14 residues. V shed 5 bases and J 4 bases; nucleotides not matched to a gene: 7. One entry per CDR3 protein results from TCRdb running MiXCR on the 5' RACE reads. The sample lists around 890,000 distinct CDR3 sequences, approximately 12% occurring once. Study-wide results and caveats: A TCR beta motif of roughly eight highly homologous variants seemed to mark ankylosing spondylitis blood. Past research had described some motif variants in reactive arthritis synovial fluid and blood.

The chain uses TRBV18 and TRBJ2-5, with 7 bases lining up with TRBD2. The clonotype originates from a male donor with ankylosing spondylitis. The sample consisted of blood, either unsorted or a sorted T cell fraction (not recorded which). CDR3 sequence (DNA): TGTGCCAGCTCATCCTGGACTAGGAGAGAGACCCAGTACTTC. The encoded protein is CASSSWTRRETQYF.